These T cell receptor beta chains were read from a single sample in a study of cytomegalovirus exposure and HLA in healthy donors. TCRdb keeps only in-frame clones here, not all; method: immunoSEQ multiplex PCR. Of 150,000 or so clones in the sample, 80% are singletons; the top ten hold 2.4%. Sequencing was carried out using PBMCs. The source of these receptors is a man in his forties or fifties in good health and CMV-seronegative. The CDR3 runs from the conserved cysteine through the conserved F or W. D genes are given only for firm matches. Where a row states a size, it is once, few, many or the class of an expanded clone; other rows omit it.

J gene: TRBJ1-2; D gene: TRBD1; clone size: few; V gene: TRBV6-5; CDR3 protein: CASSERQGSYGYTF; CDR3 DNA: TGTGCCAGCAGTGAGAGACAGGGGTCCTATGGCTACACCTTC
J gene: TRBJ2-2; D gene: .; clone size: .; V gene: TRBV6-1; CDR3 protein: CASSEYGQNTGELFF; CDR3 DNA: TGTGCCAGCAGTGAATATGGACAGAACACCGGGGAGCTGTTTTTT
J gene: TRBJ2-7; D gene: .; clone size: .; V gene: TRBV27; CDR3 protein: CASRRQRPSYEQYF; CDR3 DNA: TGTGCCAGCAGAAGACAGCGCCCTTCCTACGAGCAGTACTTC
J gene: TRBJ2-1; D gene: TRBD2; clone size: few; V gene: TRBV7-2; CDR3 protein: CASSYSGSSYNEQFF; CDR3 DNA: TGTGCCAGCAGCTACAGCGGGAGCTCCTACAATGAGCAGTTCTTC
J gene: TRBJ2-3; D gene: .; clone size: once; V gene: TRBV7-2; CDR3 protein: CASSLAGPTGYTQYF; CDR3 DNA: TGTGCCAGCAGCTTAGCCGGCCCCACGGGATATACGCAGTATTTT
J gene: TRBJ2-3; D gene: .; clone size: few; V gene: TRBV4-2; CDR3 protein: CASSQALNTDTQYF; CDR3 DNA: TGTGCCAGCAGCCAAGCACTCAACACAGATACGCAGTATTTT
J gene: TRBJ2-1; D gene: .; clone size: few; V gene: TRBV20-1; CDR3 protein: CSATSNEQFF; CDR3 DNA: TGCAGTGCTACGAGCAATGAGCAGTTCTTC
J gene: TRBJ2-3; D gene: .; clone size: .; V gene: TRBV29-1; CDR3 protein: CSVVRDTDTQYF; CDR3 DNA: TGCAGCGTTGTTCGGGACACAGATACGCAGTATTTT
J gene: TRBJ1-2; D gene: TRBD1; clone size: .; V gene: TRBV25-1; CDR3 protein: CASSDRTGGYGYTF; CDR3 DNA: TGTGCCAGCAGTGACCGGACAGGGGGGTATGGCTACACCTTC
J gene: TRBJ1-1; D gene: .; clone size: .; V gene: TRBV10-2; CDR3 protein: CASSVDITEAFF; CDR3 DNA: TGCGCCAGCAGTGTAGATATAACTGAAGCTTTCTTT
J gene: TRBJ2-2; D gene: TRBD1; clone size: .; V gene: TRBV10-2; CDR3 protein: CATAGAGGSGELFF; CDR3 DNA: TGCGCTACCGCCGGGGCAGGGGGTTCCGGGGAGCTGTTTTTT
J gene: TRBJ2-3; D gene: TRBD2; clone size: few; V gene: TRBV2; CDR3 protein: CASIFSGVGDTQYF; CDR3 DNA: TGTGCCAGCATCTTTAGCGGGGTAGGGGATACGCAGTATTTT
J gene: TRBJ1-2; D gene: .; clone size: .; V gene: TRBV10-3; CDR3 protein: CAITGGAGGYTF; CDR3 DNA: TGTGCCATCACCGGAGGAGCGGGGGGCTACACCTTC
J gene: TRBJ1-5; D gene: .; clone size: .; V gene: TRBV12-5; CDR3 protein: CASGSTVPNQPQHF; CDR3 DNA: TGTGCTAGTGGTTCCACAGTACCCAATCAGCCCCAGCATTTT
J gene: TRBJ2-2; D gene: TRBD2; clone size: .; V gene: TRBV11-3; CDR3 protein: CASSLGAGGMNTGELFF; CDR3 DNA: TGTGCCAGCAGCTTAGGAGCGGGAGGTATGAACACCGGGGAGCTGTTTTTT
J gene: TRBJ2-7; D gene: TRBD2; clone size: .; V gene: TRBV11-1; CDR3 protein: CASSLWTSGRAYEQYF; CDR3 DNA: TGTGCCAGCAGCCTATGGACTAGCGGGAGGGCCTACGAGCAGTACTTC
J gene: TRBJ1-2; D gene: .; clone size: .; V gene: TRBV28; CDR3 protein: CASSLTAIHYGYTF; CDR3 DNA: TGTGCCAGCAGCTTGACAGCTATACACTATGGCTACACCTTC
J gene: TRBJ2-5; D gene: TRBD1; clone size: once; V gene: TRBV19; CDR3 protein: CASARDRGGETQYF; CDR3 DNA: TGTGCCAGTGCCCGGGACAGGGGGGGAGAGACCCAGTACTTC
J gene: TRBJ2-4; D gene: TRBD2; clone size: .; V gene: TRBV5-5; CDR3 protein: CASSLVGAGDIQYF; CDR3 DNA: TGTGCCAGCAGCTTGGTGGGCGCGGGAGACATTCAGTACTTC
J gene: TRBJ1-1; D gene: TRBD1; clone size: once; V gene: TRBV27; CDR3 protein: CASSFGQGAEAFF; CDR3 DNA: TGTGCCAGCAGTTTTGGACAGGGCGCTGAAGCTTTCTTT
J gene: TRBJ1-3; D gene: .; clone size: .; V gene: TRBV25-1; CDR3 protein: CASSERGSGNTIYF; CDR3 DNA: TGTGCCAGCAGTGAAAGGGGCTCTGGAAACACCATATATTTT
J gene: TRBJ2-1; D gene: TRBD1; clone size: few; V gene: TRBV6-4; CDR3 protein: CASSDGTESNEQFF; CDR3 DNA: TGTGCCAGCAGTGACGGGACAGAGAGTAATGAGCAGTTCTTC
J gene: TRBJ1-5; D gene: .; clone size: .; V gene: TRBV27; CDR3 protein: CASSFLGDSGNQPQHF; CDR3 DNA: TGTGCCAGCAGTTTTTTAGGGGACTCGGGCAATCAGCCCCAGCATTTT
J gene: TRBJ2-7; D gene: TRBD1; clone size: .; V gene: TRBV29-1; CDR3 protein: CSVANPGQGAYEQYF; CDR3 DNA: TGCAGCGTGGCGAATCCGGGACAGGGGGCCTACGAGCAGTACTTC
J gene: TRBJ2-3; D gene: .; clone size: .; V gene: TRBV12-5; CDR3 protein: CASAITGPRGDTQYF; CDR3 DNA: TGTGCTAGTGCCATTACCGGACCCCGAGGGGATACGCAGTATTTT
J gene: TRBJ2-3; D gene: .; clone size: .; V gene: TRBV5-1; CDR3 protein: CASSLFGRSTDTQYF; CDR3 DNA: TGCGCCAGCAGCTTGTTCGGCAGGAGCACAGATACGCAGTATTTT
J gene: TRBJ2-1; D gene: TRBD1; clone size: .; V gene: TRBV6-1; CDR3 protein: CASSEVGTVLSDEQFF; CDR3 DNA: TGTGCCAGCAGTGAAGTAGGGACAGTTTTATCGGATGAGCAGTTCTTC
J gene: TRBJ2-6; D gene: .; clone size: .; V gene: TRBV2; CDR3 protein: CASSLLDLGANVLTF; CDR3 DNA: TGTGCCAGCAGTCTTCTAGATCTGGGGGCCAACGTCCTGACTTTC
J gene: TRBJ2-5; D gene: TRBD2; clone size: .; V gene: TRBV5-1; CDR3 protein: CASSSGLSGAQETQYF; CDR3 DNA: TGCGCCAGCAGTTCGGGTCTTAGCGGGGCTCAAGAGACCCAGTACTTC
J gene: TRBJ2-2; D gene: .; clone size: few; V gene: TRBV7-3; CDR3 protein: CASSPRPWNANTGELFF; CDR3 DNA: TGTGCCAGCAGCCCGAGGCCTTGGAACGCGAACACCGGGGAGCTGTTTTTT
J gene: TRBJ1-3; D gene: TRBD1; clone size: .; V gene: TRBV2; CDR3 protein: CASTGTGIGRYTIYF; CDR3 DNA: TGTGCCAGCACCGGGACAGGAATAGGTCGGTACACCATATATTTT
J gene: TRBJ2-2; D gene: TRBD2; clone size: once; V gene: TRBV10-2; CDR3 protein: CASSAVAGDQFPGELFF; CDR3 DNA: TGCGCCAGCAGTGCGGTAGCGGGAGATCAATTCCCCGGGGAGCTGTTTTTT
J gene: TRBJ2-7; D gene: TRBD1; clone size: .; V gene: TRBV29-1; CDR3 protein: CSVLDRGTGEQYF; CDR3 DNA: TGCAGCGTCCTGGACAGGGGCACGGGCGAGCAGTACTTC
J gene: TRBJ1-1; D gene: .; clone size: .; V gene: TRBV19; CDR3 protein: CASTTHPPGNTEAFF; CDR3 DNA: TGTGCCAGTACCACCCACCCCCCAGGGAACACTGAAGCTTTCTTT
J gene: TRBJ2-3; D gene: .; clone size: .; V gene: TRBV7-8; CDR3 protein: CASSSGQRDFTDTQYF; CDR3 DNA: TGTGCCAGCAGCTCCGGACAGCGAGACTTCACAGATACGCAGTATTTT
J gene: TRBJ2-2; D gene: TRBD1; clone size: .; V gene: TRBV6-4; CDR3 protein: CASSDGQGAIGELFF; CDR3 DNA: TGTGCCAGCAGTGACGGACAGGGGGCAATCGGGGAGCTGTTTTTT
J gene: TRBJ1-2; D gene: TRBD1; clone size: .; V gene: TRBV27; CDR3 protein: CASSLRDRGSYTF; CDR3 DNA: TGTGCCAGCAGTTTACGGGACAGGGGGTCCTACACCTTC
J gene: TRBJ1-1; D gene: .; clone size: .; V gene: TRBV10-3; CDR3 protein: CAIRGASGNTEAFF; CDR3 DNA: TGTGCCATCAGGGGGGCGAGTGGGAACACTGAAGCTTTCTTT
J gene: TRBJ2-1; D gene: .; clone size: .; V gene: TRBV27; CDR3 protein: CASSLSGAYNEQFF; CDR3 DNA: TGTGCCAGCAGTTTATCAGGAGCGTACAATGAGCAGTTCTTC